Listed below are T cell receptor beta chains from one sample, sequenced in a study of T cell repertoires in cytomegalovirus infection. TCRdb re-analysed the reads in MiXCR, keeping a single row per CDR3 protein. The profile shows some 170,000 distinct CDR3 sequences, about 15% of them singletons. Source material: CD8+ T cells from PBMCs. The receptors were sampled from a human donor in good health (CMV status not recorded). Some clones in this sample may be carry-over from other donors' samples. The CDR3 runs from the conserved cysteine through the conserved F or W. D genes are given only for firm matches. Some rows mark clone size as missing; the rest say once, few, many or name a class of expanded clone.

clone_size	v_call	d_call	j_call	cdr3_nt	cdr3_aa
-	TRBV6-1	-	TRBJ2-7	TGTGCCAGCAGTGAATACAGCTACGAGCAGTACTTC	CASSEYSYEQYF
few	TRBV29-1	TRBD2	TRBJ2-1	TGCAGCACCATCAGCGGGGAAGTCTCCTACAATGAGCAGTTCTTC	CSTISGEVSYNEQFF
-	TRBV6-4	-	TRBJ2-2	TGTGCCAGCAGTGACTCAGGGGAAACCGGGGAGCTGTTTTTT	CASSDSGETGELFF
few	TRBV24-1	-	TRBJ2-7	TGTGCCACCAGTGAACAGGGTTACGAGCAGTACTTC	CATSEQGYEQYF
-	TRBV6-2/TRBV6-3	TRBD1	TRBJ1-5	TGTGCCAGCAGGCCAGACAGGGCAAATCGCCAGCCCCAGCATTTT	CASRPDRANRQPQHF
-	TRBV12-3/TRBV12-4	-	TRBJ1-2	TGTGCCAGCAGTTTAACGACAGCTAACTATGGCTACACCTTC	CASSLTTANYGYTF
-	TRBV6-5	TRBD2	TRBJ2-5	TGTGCCAGCAGTTACGGGACTAGCGGGGCGGAGACCCAGTACTTC	CASSYGTSGAETQYF
-	TRBV7-9	-	TRBJ1-1	TGTGCCAGCACCCCGGCCCAGGGACGGGGGAACACTGAAGCTTTCTTT	CASTPAQGRGNTEAFF
-	TRBV19	TRBD1	TRBJ1-4	TGTGCCAGTAGAGGGACAGGCGGCGAAAAACTGTTTTTT	CASRGTGGEKLFF
-	TRBV28	TRBD2	TRBJ2-5	TGTGCCAGCAGTTTAACTACTAGCGGGGGGGCACGATGGTACTTC	CASSLTTSGGARWYF
-	TRBV7-9	-	TRBJ2-7	TGTGCCAGCAGCTTATGGCAGGGCCTCGAGCAGTACTTC	CASSLWQGLEQYF
-	TRBV6-1	-	TRBJ1-1	TGTGCCCCGGGGCGGGAATCGTTAACTGAAGCTTTCTTT	CAPGRESLTEAFF
few	TRBV28	-	TRBJ2-7	TGTGCCAGCAGTTCGGCGTCAGTTAAGTCCTACGAGCAGTACTTC	CASSSASVKSYEQYF
few	TRBV20-1	TRBD2	TRBJ2-7	TGCAGTGCTAGAGACGAGCGGGGGGCGGTCTTCTACGAGCAGTACTTC	CSARDERGAVFYEQYF
few	TRBV12-3/TRBV12-4	-	TRBJ1-5	TGTGCCAGCAGTGAGTCCTCCACCCAGCATTTT	CASSESSTQHF
-	TRBV7-8	-	TRBJ2-7	TGTGCCAGCAGCGGCGGGACTCTTAAGCCCAACGAGCAGTACTTC	CASSGGTLKPNEQYF
few	TRBV7-2	TRBD2	TRBJ2-3	TGTGCCAGCAGCTTTAGCGGGGGTAGCACAGATACGCAGTATTTT	CASSFSGGSTDTQYF
-	TRBV5-6	-	TRBJ1-1	TGTGCCAGCAGTCTAGGCGGGACATTGATTTTCACTGAAGCTTTCTTT	CASSLGGTLIFTEAFF
-	TRBV10-3	TRBD1	TRBJ1-1	TGTGCCATCGTTGGACAGGGGGAAACTGAAGCTTTCTTT	CAIVGQGETEAFF
few	TRBV19	-	TRBJ2-2	TGTGCCAGTAGTTCCTGGGAGAACACCGGGGAGCTGTTTTTT	CASSSWENTGELFF
-	TRBV9	-	TRBJ1-1	TGTGCCAGCAGCGGTTCTTTCGGACAGACCATCGACACTGAAGCTTTCTTT	CASSGSFGQTIDTEAFF
few	TRBV20-1	TRBD2	TRBJ2-1	TGCAGTGCTTCCTCCCTAGCGGGCCGGAGCTCCTACAATGAGCAGTTCTTC	CSASSLAGRSSYNEQFF
many	TRBV28	-	TRBJ2-7	TGTGCCAGCAGTGTTCAGGTTGGTACCCACGAGCAGTACTTC	CASSVQVGTHEQYF
-	TRBV6-2/TRBV6-3	TRBD1	TRBJ2-7	TGTGCCAGCAGTTACCCCGGGACAGGGGGCCACTACGAGCAGTACTTC	CASSYPGTGGHYEQYF
few	TRBV6-2/TRBV6-3	-	TRBJ2-1	TGTGCCAGCAGTTACTCGATCGACAGTTCCTCCTACAATGAGCAGTTCTTC	CASSYSIDSSSYNEQFF
-	TRBV3-1	TRBD2	TRBJ2-4	TGTGCCAGCAGCCAAGAGATAGCGGGGGGGCGAGGAAACATTCAGTACTTC	CASSQEIAGGRGNIQYF
few	TRBV12-3/TRBV12-4	TRBD2	TRBJ2-2	TGTGCCAGCAGAGAACCTGAGCGGGGGACGAACACCGGGGAGCTGTTTTTT	CASREPERGTNTGELFF
few	TRBV10-2	TRBD1	TRBJ1-5	TGCGCCAGCAGTGAGCGCGGGACAGGCAATCAGCCCCAGCATTTT	CASSERGTGNQPQHF
-	TRBV20-1	-	TRBJ2-1	TGCAGTGCTAGAACAGAATACAATGAGCAGTTCTTC	CSARTEYNEQFF
-	TRBV11-2	-	TRBJ2-3	TGTGCCAGCGGGGGGCCCACAGATACGCAGTATTTT	CASGGPTDTQYF
-	TRBV7-9	-	TRBJ2-1	TGTGCCAGCAGCAAAACGGGGACTCGGAGCTCCTACAATGAGCAGTTCTTC	CASSKTGTRSSYNEQFF
-	TRBV2	-	TRBJ2-5	TGTGCCACCCTTCGATTGACCCAGTACTTC	CATLRLTQYF
few	TRBV29-1	-	TRBJ2-1	TGCAGCGTAACACCGGGACATACCTACAATGAGCAGTTCTTC	CSVTPGHTYNEQFF
-	TRBV7-4	-	TRBJ2-5	TGTGCCAGCAGCTTACGGGCGGCCCAGTACTTC	CASSLRAAQYF
-	TRBV7-9	-	TRBJ1-2	TGTGCCAGCACCCAACCCACTACTAACTATGGCTACACCTTC	CASTQPTTNYGYTF
-	TRBV6-5	-	TRBJ2-7	TGTGCCACCCGGTTCGCGGGATACGAGCAGTACTTC	CATRFAGYEQYF
-	TRBV7-2	-	TRBJ1-1	TGTGCCAGCAACGCCCAGGGGATGAACACTGAAGCTTTCTTT	CASNAQGMNTEAFF
many	TRBV7-2	-	TRBJ1-3	TGTGCCAGCAGCTGGGCCTCTGGAAACACCATATATTTT	CASSWASGNTIYF
few	TRBV7-9	TRBD2	TRBJ2-7	TGTGCCAGCAGCCCGCCTACTAGCGGGGGCGAGCTGGGGAACGAGCAGTACTTC	CASSPPTSGGELGNEQYF
-	TRBV6-6	-	TRBJ1-5	TGTGCCAGCAGTCCCCGGCGTCCAGATCAGCCCCAGCATTTT	CASSPRRPDQPQHF
few	TRBV13	-	TRBJ2-1	TGTGCCAGCAGACAGGGCCCAAATGAGCAGTTCTTC	CASRQGPNEQFF
-	TRBV7-9	-	TRBJ2-3	TGTGCCAGCAGATCGGAGGGGGCTAGCACAGATACGCAGTATTTT	CASRSEGASTDTQYF
-	TRBV29-1	TRBD2	TRBJ2-1	TGCAGCGTTGAGCTGGCTAGCGGGGAGGGGATTGTTAATGAGCAGTTCTTC	CSVELASGEGIVNEQFF
-	TRBV7-9	-	TRBJ2-2	TGTGCCAGCAGCTTAACCTACGGTACCGGGGAGCTGTTTTTT	CASSLTYGTGELFF
-	TRBV7-9	-	TRBJ2-6	TGTGCCAGCAGCGTCATCTCTGGGGCCAACGTCCTGACTTTC	CASSVISGANVLTF
few	TRBV6-5	-	TRBJ2-7	TGTGCCAGCGGTTTGAGGGCGGGGTACGAGCAGTACTTC	CASGLRAGYEQYF
few	TRBV7-9	-	TRBJ2-2	TGTGCCAGCAGCTTTTTGGGTGACTCGAACACCGGGGAGCTGTTTTTT	CASSFLGDSNTGELFF
-	TRBV6-6	-	TRBJ1-2	TGTGCCAGCAGTTACTCGAATGGGGATGGCTACACCTTC	CASSYSNGDGYTF
-	TRBV19	-	TRBJ1-5	TGTGCCAGTAGTGAGGGGGTAGGCAATCAGCCCCAGCATTTT	CASSEGVGNQPQHF
few	TRBV7-9	-	TRBJ1-2	TGTGCCAGCAGCTTGGAAGAGGAGTTCTATGGCTACACCTTC	CASSLEEEFYGYTF
few	TRBV9	-	TRBJ1-1	TGTGCCAGCAGCGTTCTGCAAGGGACTGAAGCTTTCTTT	CASSVLQGTEAFF
-	TRBV12-3/TRBV12-4	-	TRBJ2-3	TGTGCCAGCAGTTTTTCGGTTGCTCACACAGATACGCAGTATTTT	CASSFSVAHTDTQYF
-	TRBV6-5	TRBD2	TRBJ2-3	TGTGCCAGCAGTTGGGGGTTTCTTTGGACTAGCGGGGACACAGATACGCAGTATTTT	CASSWGFLWTSGDTDTQYF
few	TRBV10-3	-	TRBJ1-2	TGTGCCATCAGTACGGAAGGGGATGGCTACACCTTC	CAISTEGDGYTF
-	TRBV28	-	TRBJ2-5	TGTGCCAGCAGTCCTCCGTGGGATGGGGAGACCCAGTACTTC	CASSPPWDGETQYF
few	TRBV28	TRBD1	TRBJ1-1	TGTGCCAGCAGTTTAACAGGGGGGGGCTCTGAAGCTTTCTTT	CASSLTGGGSEAFF
many	TRBV7-8	TRBD2	TRBJ2-3	TGTGCCAGCAACCCCCTCGGGGGGGCAAGGGATACGCAGTATTTT	CASNPLGGARDTQYF
-	TRBV29-1	-	TRBJ1-4	TGCAGCGTTAACAGGGAACAAAAACTGTTTTTT	CSVNREQKLFF
-	TRBV2	-	TRBJ2-3	TGTGCCAGCAGACTAGATCCTACGCAGTATTTT	CASRLDPTQYF
-	TRBV27	TRBD1	TRBJ2-7	TGTGCCAGCGGATGGACAGGGGGGTTATACGAGCAGTACTTC	CASGWTGGLYEQYF